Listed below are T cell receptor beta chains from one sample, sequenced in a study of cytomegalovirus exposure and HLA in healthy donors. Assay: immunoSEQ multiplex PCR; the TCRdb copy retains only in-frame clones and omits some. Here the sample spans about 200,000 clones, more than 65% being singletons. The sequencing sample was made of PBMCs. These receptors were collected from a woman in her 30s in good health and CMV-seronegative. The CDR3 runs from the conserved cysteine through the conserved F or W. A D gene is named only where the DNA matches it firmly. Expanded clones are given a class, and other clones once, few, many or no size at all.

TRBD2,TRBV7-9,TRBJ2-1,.,TGTGCCAGCAGCATTTTTTCGGGGGGGCTCTACAATGAGCAGTTCTTC,CASSIFSGGLYNEQFF
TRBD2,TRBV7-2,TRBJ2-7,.,TGTGCCAGCAGCGCAAGCGGGAGCCCCCACGAGCAGTACTTC,CASSASGSPHEQYF
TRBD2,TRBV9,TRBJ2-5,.,TGTGCCAGCAGCGTAGGGATAGCGGGAGCGGGAGAGACCCAGTACTTC,CASSVGIAGAGETQYF
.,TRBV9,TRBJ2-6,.,TGTGCCAGCAGCGTACCGGGGTCCGGGGCCAACGTCCTGACTTTC,CASSVPGSGANVLTF
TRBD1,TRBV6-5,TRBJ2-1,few,TGTGCCAGCAGACCAACAGGGGGCCCCTACAATGAGCAGTTCTTC,CASRPTGGPYNEQFF
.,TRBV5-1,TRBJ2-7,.,TGCGCCAGCAGCTTGGTGGTAGCAAGGGGGCAGTACTTC,CASSLVVARGQYF
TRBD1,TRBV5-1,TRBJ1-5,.,TGCGCCAGCAGCGTATTAGACAGGGTTGAGTATAGCAATCAGCCCCAGCATTTT,CASSVLDRVEYSNQPQHF
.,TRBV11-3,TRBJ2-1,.,TGTGCCAGCAGCTTAGAACTAGCCTCCTACAATGAGCAGTTCTTC,CASSLELASYNEQFF
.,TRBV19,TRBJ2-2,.,TGTGCCAGTACATTGCACAAGAACACCGGGGAGCTGTTTTTT,CASTLHKNTGELFF
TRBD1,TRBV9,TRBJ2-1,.,TGTGCCAGCAGCGTCGGGGACAGAGAAATAACCTACAATGAGCAGTTCTTC,CASSVGDREITYNEQFF
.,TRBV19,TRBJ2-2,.,TGTGCCAGTAGGGTGGAGGGGGCGAGGGCCGGGGAGCTGTTTTTT,CASRVEGARAGELFF
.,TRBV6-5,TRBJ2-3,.,TGTGCCAGCAGCCCCGGGGGAGTTGCAGATACGCAGTATTTT,CASSPGGVADTQYF
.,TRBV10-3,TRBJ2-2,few,TGTGCCATCAGTGTCCGACCAGGGTGGGCCGGGGAGCTGTTTTTT,CAISVRPGWAGELFF
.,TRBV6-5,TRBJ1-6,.,TGTGCCAGCAGTTACCAGCGGGGGACTTCACCCCTCCACTTT,CASSYQRGTSPLHF
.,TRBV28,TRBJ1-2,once,TGTGCCAGCAGAGCTACCCGGACATCAACTACCACTAACTATGGCTACACCTTC,CASRATRTSTTTNYGYTF
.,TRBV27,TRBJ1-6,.,TGTGCCAGCACCCCCCTGGACGGGGTAAATTCACCCCTCCACTTT,CASTPLDGVNSPLHF
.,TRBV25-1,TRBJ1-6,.,TGTGCCAGCAGGCCTACAGGGATTAATTCACCCCTCCACTTT,CASRPTGINSPLHF
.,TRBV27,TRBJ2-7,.,TGTGCCAGCAGTTTAGGGGACATCCGCTCCTACGAGCAGTACTTC,CASSLGDIRSYEQYF
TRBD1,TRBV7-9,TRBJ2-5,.,TGTGCCAGCAGAGCAGGCCGACAGGGCCTCCAAGAGACCCAGTACTTC,CASRAGRQGLQETQYF
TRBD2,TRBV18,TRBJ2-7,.,TGTGCCAGCTCACGGGGGCTCTTTAGCGGGGGGCTTCCCAAAGAGCAGTACTTC,CASSRGLFSGGLPKEQYF
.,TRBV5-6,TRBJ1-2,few,TGTGCCAGCAGCTTGGGGACATATGGCTACACCTTC,CASSLGTYGYTF
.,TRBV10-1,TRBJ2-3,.,TGCGCCAGCAGTGAGTCGGCCCGGGGGTTCACAGATACGCAGTATTTT,CASSESARGFTDTQYF
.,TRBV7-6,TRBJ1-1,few,TGTGCCAGCAGCTTAGGTCTCTCCAACACTGAAGCTTTCTTT,CASSLGLSNTEAFF
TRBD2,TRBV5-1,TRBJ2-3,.,TGCGCCAGCAGCTTGGAAGCGGGGGGGCTCACAGATACGCAGTATTTT,CASSLEAGGLTDTQYF
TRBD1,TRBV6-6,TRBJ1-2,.,TGTGCCAGCAGTAAGAAACAGGGGCACTATGGCTACACCTTC,CASSKKQGHYGYTF
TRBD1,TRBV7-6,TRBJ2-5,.,TGTGCCAGCAGCTTGGGGACAGGGGGCCACCAAGAGACCCAGTACTTC,CASSLGTGGHQETQYF
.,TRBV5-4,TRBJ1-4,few,TGTGCCAGCAGTCGAGACAGCACTACAGAAAAACTGTTTTTT,CASSRDSTTEKLFF
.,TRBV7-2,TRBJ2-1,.,TGTGCCAGCAGCTTAGCCCTCGGGTACAATGAGCAGTTCTTC,CASSLALGYNEQFF
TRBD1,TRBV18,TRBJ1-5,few,TGTGCCAGCTCACCGACAGGGGGCGATCAGCCCCAGCATTTT,CASSPTGGDQPQHF
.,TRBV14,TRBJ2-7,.,TGTGCCAGCAGCCAAGGCAGGATAGTCTACGAGCAGTACTTC,CASSQGRIVYEQYF
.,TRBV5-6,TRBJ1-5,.,TGTGCCAGCAGCTTGAGGGCAGGGGTATGGAATCAGCCCCAGCATTTT,CASSLRAGVWNQPQHF
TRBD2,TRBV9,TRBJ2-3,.,TGTGCCAGCAGCACGAGCGGGAGCGCAGATACGCAGTATTTT,CASSTSGSADTQYF
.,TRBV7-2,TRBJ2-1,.,TGTGCCAGCAGCTCATTAGCGGACAATGAGCAGTTCTTC,CASSSLADNEQFF
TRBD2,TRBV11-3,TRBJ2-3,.,TGTGCCAGCAGCTTAGGGGGGGGTAGCACAGATACGCAGTATTTT,CASSLGGGSTDTQYF
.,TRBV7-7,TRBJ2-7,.,TGTGCCAGCAGCCTAAACGGGGGATACGAGCAGTACTTC,CASSLNGGYEQYF
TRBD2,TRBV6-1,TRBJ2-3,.,TGTGCCAGCAGTGGGGGGCGGGGGGGCCAAAGGACAGATACGCAGTATTTT,CASSGGRGGQRTDTQYF
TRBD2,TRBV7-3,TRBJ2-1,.,TGTGCCAGCAGCTCCCGGACTAGCGCATACAATGAGCAGTTCTTC,CASSSRTSAYNEQFF
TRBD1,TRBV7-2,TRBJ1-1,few,TGTGCCAGCAAAACAGGGGACAGGGCAACTGAAGCTTTCTTT,CASKTGDRATEAFF
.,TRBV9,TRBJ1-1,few,TGTGCCAGCAGCGTAGAAGGGTTTGTGGGGGGGAACACTGAAGCTTTCTTT,CASSVEGFVGGNTEAFF
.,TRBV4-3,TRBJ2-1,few,TGCGCCAGCAGCCAAGAGCGGGACGCTGGAGGTTACTATGAGCAGTTCTTC,CASSQERDAGGYYEQFF
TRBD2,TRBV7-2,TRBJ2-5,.,TGTGCCAGCAGCTGGCGGACTAGCGGGAGTCAAGAGACCCAGTACTTC,CASSWRTSGSQETQYF
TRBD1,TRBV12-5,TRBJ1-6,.,TGTGCTAGTGCCTCAGAGGGACAGGGTGATTTTCCAAATTCACCCCTCCACTTT,CASASEGQGDFPNSPLHF
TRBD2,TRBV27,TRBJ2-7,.,TGTGCCAGCAGTCCCTTACTCCGCGGACTAGCGCCCGAAGACGAGCAGTACTTC,CASSPLLRGLAPEDEQYF
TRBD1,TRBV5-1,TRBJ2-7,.,TGCGCCAGCAGCTTCTCAGGGGGCAATTACGAGCAGTACTTC,CASSFSGGNYEQYF
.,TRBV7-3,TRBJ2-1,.,TGTGCCAGCAGCTCTACCGTGTGGCAGGGAGGAGACCCCTACTACAATGAGCAGTTCTTC,CASSSTVWQGGDPYYNEQFF
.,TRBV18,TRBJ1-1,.,TGTGCCAGCTCACCACTGCAGGGTCACACTGAAGCTTTCTTT,CASSPLQGHTEAFF
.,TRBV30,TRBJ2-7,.,TGTGCCTGGAGTGGCCATGGGGGCCCGTCCCACGAGCAGTACTTC,CAWSGHGGPSHEQYF
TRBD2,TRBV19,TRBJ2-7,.,TGTGCCAGTAGACGAGAACTAGCGGGGGCCTACGAGCAGTACTTC,CASRRELAGAYEQYF
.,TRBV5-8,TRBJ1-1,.,TGTGCCAGCACCCAGGACCGGGACATCACTGAAGCTTTCTTT,CASTQDRDITEAFF
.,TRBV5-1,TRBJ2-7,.,TGCGCCAGCAGCTTGCTTGTAGAATCCTACGAGCAGTACTTC,CASSLLVESYEQYF
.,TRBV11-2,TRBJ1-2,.,TGTGCCAGCACCCCGGGCGGGGGTTCGGACTATGGCTACACCTTC,CASTPGGGSDYGYTF
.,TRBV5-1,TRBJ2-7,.,TGCGCCAGCAGCTATGGTAGCGGTTCCTACGAGCAGTACTTC,CASSYGSGSYEQYF
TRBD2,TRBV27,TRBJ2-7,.,TGTGCCAGCAGTCTGGGACTAGCGGGAGGTATCGAGCAGTACTTC,CASSLGLAGGIEQYF